These 23 T cell receptor beta chains originate from one sample sequenced in a study of control samples from healthy donors and cancer patients. Clones were sequenced by immunoSEQ multiplex PCR, and TCRdb holds only the in-frame ones, with some missing. This table has some 76,000 clones, under 90% appearing once. Sequencing was performed on PBMCs. The receptors derive from a man aged 55 to 70 with lung cancer.

The chain recombines TRBV7-2 with TRBJ2-3; possibly TRBD1 or TRBD2 for D (5 bases each). This CDR3 comprises 15 residues. The V gene lost 2 bases and the J gene lost 2 bases, with 11 bases spanning the gap. The V gene's germline CDR1 is SGHTA and CDR2 FQGNSA. CDR3 DNA sequence: TGTGCCAGCAGCTTACTACCGGGGCTCACAGATACGCAGTATTTT. Protein sequence: CASSLLPGLTDTQYF. Looking up the rest from reference TRBV7-2 and TRBJ2-3 gives the full variable domain: GAGVSQSPSNKVTEKGKDVELRCDPISGHTALYWYRQSLGQGLEFLIYFQGNSAPDKSGLPSDRFSAERTGGSVSTLTIQRTQQEDSAVYLCASSLLPGLTDTQYFGPGTRLTVL.

The chain combines TRBV7-7 with TRBJ2-2, with D hard to call. Germline V CDR1 and CDR2: SSHAT, FNYEAQ (reference sequence). Trimming stripped 1 base from V and 3 bases from J, with 9 bases between. The CDR3 contains 15 residues. This chain's CDR3 is CASSLGMADTGELFF. As DNA, the CDR3 is TGTGCCAGCAGCTTAGGGATGGCGGACACCGGGGAGCTGTTTTTT.

The CDR3 DNA follows: TGTGCCAGCAGCTTGAACAATGGAGAGACCCAGTACTTC. Amino acid sequence: CASSLNNGETQYF. The chain joins TRBV5-4 to TRBJ2-5; D gene ambiguous. The CDR3 totals 13 residues. Germline V gene data show CDR1 as SGHNT and CDR2 as YYREEE (reference sequence). The V gene lost 1 base and the J gene lost 4 bases, with 8 bases spanning the gap.

The CDR3 DNA sequence: TGTGCCAGCAGCCCAAAGACCGGGGAGCTGTTTTTT. Residues: CASSPKTGELFF. The chain couples TRBV7-2 to TRBJ2-2; D remains unclear. This CDR3 is built from 12 residues. Between the trimmed V and J ends, which lost 5 bases and 5 bases, there was a span of 6 bases. CDR1 and CDR2 from the germline V gene are SGHTA and FQGNSA.

The chain recombines TRBV30 with TRBJ1-5; D call uncertain. Germline V gives CDR1 GTSNPN, CDR2 SVGIG (reference sequence). The CDR3 spans 13 residues. Trimming cost V 2 bases and J 1 base, with 6 bases left between them. The CDR3 DNA sequence: TGTGCCTGGAGTATACAGAGCAATCAGCCCCAGCATTTT. It yields the protein CAWSIQSNQPQHF.

The chain joins TRBV7-2 to TRBJ2-2; D not certain. CDR1 SGHTA and CDR2 FQGNSA come from the germline V gene. This CDR3 is 16 amino acids long. With 1 base removed from V and 5 bases from J, the gap between germline ends came to 14 bases. This chain's CDR3 is CASSLVGRMGTGELFF. The CDR3 coding sequence is TGTGCCAGCAGCTTAGTAGGCAGGATGGGGACCGGGGAGCTGTTTTTT.

The chain employs TRBV19 and TRBJ1-2, with D possibly being TRBD1 (6 bases). CDR1 and CDR2 (germline): LNHDA, SQIVND (reference sequence). Trimming removed 3 bases from V and 6 bases from J, with 11 bases in between. The CDR3 contains 13 residues. CDR3 residues: CASSMEQGDGYTF. DNA for the CDR3: TGTGCCAGTAGTATGGAACAGGGCGATGGCTACACCTTC.

The gene calls are TRBV5-6 and TRBJ2-5; possibly TRBD1 or TRBD2 for D (6 bases each). This CDR3 is 15 amino acids long. The germline CDR1 and CDR2 sequences are SGHDT and YYEEEE. Trimming took off 1 base at V and 5 bases at J, with 15 bases between the two ends. CDR3 in DNA: TGTGCCAGCAGCTTGTTTGGGGGGCCGCGGGAGACCCAGTACTTC. This encodes CASSLFGGPRETQYF.

The V and J genes are TRBV30 and TRBJ1-5; D not resolved. Per germline, CDR1 GTSNPN and CDR2 SVGIG (reference sequence). The CDR3 consists of 14 residues. Trimming stripped 2 bases from V and 2 bases from J, with 10 bases between. The CDR3 DNA follows: TGTGCCTGGAGTACGGGGATGGGCAATCAGCCCCAGCATTTT. Translating it yields CAWSTGMGNQPQHF.

The chain recombines TRBV29-1 with TRBJ2-5; a weak D match, TRBD2 (6 bases). CDR3 length: 16 amino acids. Germline lookup yields CDR1 SQVTM and CDR2 ANQGSEA. V shed 3 bases and J shed 4 bases, with 21 bases lying between them. For the CDR3, the DNA is TGCAGCGTTGATACCGGTCTAGTAGCGGCATTAGAGACCCAGTACTTC. The encoded protein is CSVDTGLVAALETQYF.

The chain has TRBV24-1 and TRBJ2-4; 7 bases fit TRBD1. The CDR3 covers 14 residues. Looked up from germline, CDR1 is KGHDR and CDR2 is SFDVKD. The trim removed 4 bases at V and 7 bases at J, leaving 6 bases unmatched. CDR3 coding DNA: TGTGCCACCAGTGACCCGAAGACAGGGAACATTCAGTACTTC. Translating it yields CATSDPKTGNIQYF.

This clone was seen once. This chain joins TRBV9 and TRBJ1-5; perhaps TRBD1 as D (5 bases). Per germline, CDR1 SGDLS and CDR2 YYNGEE. CDR3 size: 14 residues. The germline V and J ends were trimmed by 0 bases and 9 bases, with 13 bases remaining between them. The chain's CDR3 is CASSVGGDIGPQHF. The DNA of the CDR3 is TGTGCCAGCAGCGTAGGGGGCGACATCGGGCCCCAGCATTTT.

The V call is TRBV6-4, the J call TRBJ1-1; a possible D gene is TRBD1 (6 bases). Trimming cost V 6 bases and J 0 bases, with 14 bases left between them. Germline loops: CDR1 MRHNA, CDR2 SNTAGT. This CDR3 region has 15 residues. The CDR3 bases are TGTGCCAGCAGGACGAGGGGGGACATGAACACTGAAGCTTTCTTT. Protein product: CASRTRGDMNTEAFF.

This chain connects TRBV6-5 to TRBJ2-7; D may be TRBD1 (6 bases). The germline V gene has CDR1 MNHEY and CDR2 SVGAGI. This CDR3 has 13 amino acids. V gave up 5 bases and J gave up 3 bases, with 11 bases separating them. The CDR3 loop reads CASSMVQGYEQYV. The CDR3 coding sequence is TGTGCCAGCAGTATGGTACAGGGCTACGAGCAGTACGTC.

The CDR3 region has the DNA TGTGCCAGCAGTTCAGACAGGGCGAATGGCTACACCTTC. It yields the protein CASSSDRANGYTF. The chain couples TRBV6-5 to TRBJ1-2, with TRBD1 identical over 7 bases. The germline gives CDR1 MNHEY, CDR2 SVGAGI. The length of the CDR3 is 13 residues. V lost 4 bases, J lost 6 bases, and 5 bases stayed unmatched.

The chain employs TRBV25-1 and TRBJ1-2; TRBD1 agrees at 7 bases. Germline V gene sequence: CDR1 MGHDK, CDR2 SYGVNS. Trimming removed 1 base from V and 8 bases from J; junction bases left unmatched: 13. The CDR3 is 16 residues long. As DNA, the CDR3 is TGTGCCAGCAGTGAATCTACAGGGGTCAAAACGAGGGGCTACACCTTC. It is translated as CASSESTGVKTRGYTF.

V is TRBV6-5 and J is TRBJ1-2; D might be TRBD1 (5 bases). There are 15 residues in the CDR3. Trimming removed 4 bases at V and 1 base at J, with 13 bases between. Germline CDR1 and CDR2: MNHEY and SVGAGI. CDR3 residues: CASSLNGAINYGYTF. The CDR3 DNA is TGTGCCAGCAGTTTAAACGGGGCGATTAACTATGGCTACACCTTC.

This clone turned up a few times. V is TRBV30 and J is TRBJ2-2, with D perhaps TRBD1 (6 bases). Deletions cut 0 bases from V and 4 bases from J, with 12 bases between. This CDR3 is built from 15 residues. Germline V gene lookup returns CDR1 GTSNPN and CDR2 SVGIG (reference sequence). CDR3 in amino acids: CAWSVDRMGTGELFF. CDR3 nucleotide sequence: TGTGCCTGGAGTGTAGACAGGATGGGCACCGGGGAGCTGTTTTTT.

The chain links TRBV5-1 to TRBJ2-6, with 10 bases identical to TRBD1. CDR3 length equals 19 residues. Germline loops: CDR1 SGHRS, CDR2 YFSETQ. V gave up 4 bases and J gave up 1 base; unmatched junction bases: 11. This chain's CDR3 is CASSPRQGAKLSGANVLTF. DNA of the CDR3: TGCGCCAGCAGCCCTCGACAGGGGGCTAAACTATCTGGGGCCAACGTCCTGACTTTC.

The chain employs TRBV15 and TRBJ2-7; possibly TRBD1 for D (5 bases). The CDR3 has 14 residues. V was trimmed by 0 bases and J by 5 bases, leaving 11 bases between them. CDR1 is LNHNV and CDR2 is YYDKDF in the germline V gene (reference sequence). Written as DNA, the CDR3 is TGTGCCACCAGCAGAGATTCGGCCAGGGACGAGCAGTACTTC. It codes for CATSRDSARDEQYF. Based on the CDR3 plus reference TRBV15 and TRBJ2-7, the full variable domain is DAMVIQNPRYQVTQFGKPVTLSCSQTLNHNVMYWYQQKSSQAPKLLFHYYDKDFNNEADTPDNFQSRRPNTSFCFLDIRSPGLGDTAMYLCATSRDSARDEQYFGPGTRLTVT.

This rearrangement joins TRBV7-8 to TRBJ2-3, with 12 bases lining up with TRBD2. The length of the CDR3 is 15 residues. Per the germline V gene, CDR1 is SGHVS and CDR2 is FQNEAQ. After removal of 4 bases from V and 5 bases from J, the junction contained 4 bases not matched to a gene. The CDR3 reads CASSSTSGGKDTQYF. In DNA form, the CDR3 reads TGTGCCAGCAGCTCAACTAGCGGGGGGAAAGATACGCAGTATTTT.

The count of this clone is one. V is TRBV15 and J is TRBJ2-5, with a weak D call TRBD2 (6 bases). V was cut by 5 bases and J by 2 bases, with 18 bases left in between. The CDR3 consists of 16 residues. Germline values: CDR1 LNHNV, CDR2 YYDKDF (reference sequence). The CDR3 sequence: CATSEAWRGDQETQYF. The CDR3 region has the DNA TGTGCCACCAGCGAAGCCTGGCGGGGTGATCAAGAGACCCAGTACTTC. Filled out from reference TRBV15 and TRBJ2-5, the complete variable domain reads DAMVIQNPRYQVTQFGKPVTLSCSQTLNHNVMYWYQQKSSQAPKLLFHYYDKDFNNEADTPDNFQSRRPNTSFCFLDIRSPGLGDTAMYLCATSEAWRGDQETQYFGPGTRLLVL.

As to this clone: One end of the junction varies from germline; a read error may be responsible. The chain couples TRBV20-1 to TRBJ2-1; the match to TRBD2 covers 11 bases. CDR1 and CDR2 from the germline V gene are DFQATT and SNEGSKA (reference sequence). The CDR3 is made up of 11 amino acids. CDR3 region: CSAAQTSGEVF. CDR3 nucleotide sequence: TGCAGTGCTGCTCAGACTAGCGGGGAGGTCTTC.